Listed below are T cell receptor beta chains from one sample, sequenced in a study of T cell responses to AZD1222 COVID-19 vaccine. Using immunoSEQ multiplex PCR, the repertoire was profiled, and TCRdb retains in-frame clones only, with some absent. The sample has 130,000 or so clones, around 90% seen once. The sample was peripheral blood, taken on day 0 of AZD1222 vaccination. The receptors here all came from an adult in good health. Both conserved end residues are part of each CDR3. D genes are given only for firm matches.

-,TRBV10-3,CAISVNQVDEQYF
TRBD1,TRBV5-5,CASSPRTGEYGNTEAFF
TRBD2,TRBV27,CASHPPAGGPDTQYF
-,TRBV7-9,CASTLIGQGLETQYF
TRBD1,TRBV29-1,CSVDSGTGNTEAFF
-,TRBV4-3,CASSQEPTRGHYGYTF
-,TRBV19,CASSIVWTALFNQPQHF
-,TRBV27,CASSLGGNTEAFF
TRBD1,TRBV5-1,CASSTGDRLGNYGYTF
TRBD1,TRBV30,CAWTTPGGYYGYTF
TRBD1,TRBV6-5,CASRNGQGIHEQYF
-,TRBV12-3/TRBV12-4,CASSLARSYGYTF
-,TRBV29-1,CSVTTGANYGYTF
-,TRBV7-9,CASSLDLHTDTQYF
TRBD2,TRBV7-6,CASSFSGGNTYEQYF
-,TRBV5-1,CASSLRPGAGAREKLFF
-,TRBV10-3,CAINPSGVLRYGYTF
TRBD1,TRBV27,CASRTGASEQYF
-,TRBV21-1,CASSKAQGCTEAFF
-,TRBV6-5,CASSRVMNTEAFF
-,TRBV15,CATSRHRDPNEKLFF
-,TRBV5-6,CASSLGGSRAFF
-,TRBV29-1,CSVPGWAGEAFF
TRBD1,TRBV30,CAWSKGTGGNTIYF
TRBD2,TRBV5-1,CASSLAAGGPQETQYF
TRBD1,TRBV7-9,CASSSGQGGAYEQYF
-,TRBV12-3/TRBV12-4,CASSFQGNEQFF
-,TRBV9,CASSVGLDYTF
TRBD1,TRBV28,CASRTTGGSPLHF
-,TRBV30,CAWSVLDYRYEQYF
-,TRBV5-1,CASSGGTFNEKLFF
-,TRBV9,CASSATAMNTEAFF
-,TRBV12-5,CASDQTGNTEAFF
TRBD1,TRBV6-5,CASSTRDRANYEQYF
TRBD1,TRBV19,CASNHQGGNEKLFF
TRBD1,TRBV2,CASSVPGQGSPLHF
-,TRBV30,CAWAPNIVYEQYF
TRBD2,TRBV9,CASSAQDDSGGQETQYF
-,TRBV7-3,CASSSLAWSGYTF
-,TRBV6-1,CASSEARTPYEAFF
-,TRBV5-8,CASSLSIPGQFF
TRBD2,TRBV30,CAWGVAGEQYF
-,TRBV15,CATSRTILGVEAFF
-,TRBV9,CASSVDRMNTEAFF
-,TRBV27,CASSVHGTDTQYF
TRBD1,TRBV4-3,CASSLTGGDSPLHF
TRBD1,TRBV2,CASRKQGPYTEAFF
-,TRBV10-2,CASSGNYEQYF
-,TRBV14,CASSQTRSTDTQYF
-,TRBV9,CASSAWGSGYTF
TRBD2,TRBV5-1,CASSLEASGTNTGELFF
-,TRBV12-3/TRBV12-4,CASSFRGNTEAFF
-,TRBV21-1,CASSKRLCTEAFF
-,TRBV5-5,CASSLSGEIGYTF
-,TRBV27,CASSFSGGAGGNQPQHF
-,TRBV9,CASGELFF
TRBD1,TRBV30,CAWSGQGIASPLHF
-,TRBV6-5,CASTEISGNTIYF
-,TRBV4-1,CASSQQTGATNEKLFF